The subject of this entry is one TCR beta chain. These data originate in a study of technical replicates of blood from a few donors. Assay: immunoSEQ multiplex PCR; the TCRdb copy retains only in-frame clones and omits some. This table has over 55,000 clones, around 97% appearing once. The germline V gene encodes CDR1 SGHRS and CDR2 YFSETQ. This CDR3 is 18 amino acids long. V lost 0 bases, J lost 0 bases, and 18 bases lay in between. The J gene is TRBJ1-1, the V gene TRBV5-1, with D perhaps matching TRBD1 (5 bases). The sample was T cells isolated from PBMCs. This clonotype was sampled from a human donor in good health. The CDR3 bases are TGCGCCAGCAGCTTGGAACGGGGGTCGGGGAGCATGAACACTGAAGCTTTCTTT. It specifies CASSLERGSGSMNTEAFF.